Following are 3 T cell receptor beta chains from one sample sequenced in a study of blood T cell repertoires in COVID-19 (dated by TCRdb to 2018 to 2021). Library preparation was by the immunoSEQ multiplex PCR assay. The table comes from immuneACCESS by way of TCRdb, which keeps in-frame sequences with V and J called. Part of the clones is missing from these tables; in studies checked, under half for an unresolved V gene and the rest for unknown reasons. In all, the sample holds about 100,000 clones, and around 88% of those were seen once. The ten largest clones add up to less than 8.5% of the sample. Sequencing input: peripheral blood. The receptors originated from a man aged 55 to 70 with acute or convalescent COVID-19.

This sequence joins TRBV10-2 and TRBJ2-2, with D possibly TRBD2 on 6 matching bases. V was trimmed by 8 bases and J by 0 bases, leaving 16 bases between them. Germline V lookup: CDR1 WSHSY, CDR2 SAAADI. The CDR3 length is 16 residues. The DNA of the CDR3 is TGCGCCAGCTCCCCAGAGGTAGCGGCGAACACCGGGGAGCTGTTTTTT. Protein sequence: CASSPEVAANTGELFF.

The chain has TRBV7-8 and TRBJ2-2; D remains ambiguous. This CDR3 has 14 residues. The V gene lost 6 bases and the J gene lost 2 bases, with 10 bases spanning the gap. CDR1 SGHVS and CDR2 FQNEAQ come from the germline V gene. The CDR3 region has the DNA TGTGCCAGCAGTTCGACGACAAACACCGGGGAGCTGTTTTTT. Its protein product is CASSSTTNTGELFF.

The genes are TRBV7-2 and TRBJ2-2; D possibly corresponds to TRBD2 (5 bases). V gave up 3 bases and J gave up 2 bases, with 10 bases separating them. Germline V lookup: CDR1 SGHTA, CDR2 FQGNSA. The CDR3 extends over 15 amino acids. CDR3 in DNA: TGTGCCAGCAGCTTGGCGGGCCCAAACACCGGGGAGCTGTTTTTT. Translated, it gives CASSLAGPNTGELFF.